What follows are 32 T cell receptor beta chains derived from one specimen sequenced in a study of shared clonotypes between healthy human individuals. Clones were read by immunoSEQ multiplex PCR, and TCRdb kept only the in-frame ones, dropping some. The data show around 600,000 clones, roughly 95% seen once. Naive CD8 cells lacked CD45RO, underwent positive selection for CCR7 and left out terminally differentiated effector memory CD45RA+ cells. Specimen: naive CD8+ T cells sorted from blood. The receptors were sampled from a woman between 25 and 40 years old in good health.

V is TRBV2 and J is TRBJ2-7, with D perhaps TRBD1 (6 bases). Trimming removed 6 bases from V and 5 bases from J, with 11 bases in between. The CDR3 totals 12 residues. Germline loops: CDR1 SNHLY, CDR2 FYNNEI. In nucleotides, the CDR3 is TGTGCCAGCAGCCCTCAGGGGCACGAGCAGTACTTC. The encoded protein is CASSPQGHEQYF.

As concerns this clone: This sequence may be a read error, since a much larger clone differs from it by one base. This chain links TRBV2 with TRBJ2-7; D is uncertain. The CDR3 is 11 amino acids. V lost 7 bases to trimming and J lost 3 bases, with 7 bases between them. The germline CDR1 and CDR2 sequences are SNHLY and FYNNEI. The CDR3 DNA is TGTGCCAGCAAAGGGTACTACGAGCAGTACTTC. The encoded protein is CASKGYYEQYF.

The chain has TRBV5-6 and TRBJ1-1; the D gene is possibly TRBD1 (6 bases). This CDR3 comprises 14 residues. Germline V gene lookup returns CDR1 SGHDT and CDR2 YYEEEE. The ends were cut back, 0 bases at V and 4 bases at J, with 10 bases in the middle. The CDR3 spells CASSLGLGGTEAFF. The DNA of the CDR3 is TGTGCCAGCAGCTTGGGTCTAGGGGGCACTGAAGCTTTCTTT.

V is TRBV4-1 and J is TRBJ1-3, with TRBD1 as a possible D gene (6 bases). Germline assignment: CDR1 MGHRA and CDR2 YSYEKL. CDR3 length: 16 amino acids. Trimming left V 0 bases short and J 4 bases short, with 13 bases between. The CDR3 sequence is CASSQDPQGRGNTIYF. The CDR3 DNA reads as TGCGCCAGCAGCCAAGATCCGCAGGGGAGGGGAAACACCATATATTTT.

This rearrangement joins TRBV2 to TRBJ1-5; maybe TRBD1 (6 bases). V was cut by 1 base and J by 4 bases, with 11 bases left in between. The length of the CDR3 is 15 residues. Per germline, CDR1 SNHLY and CDR2 FYNNEI. The CDR3 loop reads CASSEVRGPNQPQHF. The CDR3 DNA sequence: TGTGCCAGCAGTGAAGTTCGGGGGCCAAATCAGCCCCAGCATTTT.

The chain couples TRBV6-5 to TRBJ2-5, with 7 bases matching TRBD2. The J call may be wrong; the DNA end is better matched by TRBJ2-7. Per germline, CDR1 MNHEY and CDR2 SVGAGI. The CDR3 is 14 amino acids. The CDR3 spells CASSYKWEGYEQYF. In DNA form, the CDR3 reads TGTGCCAGCAGTTACAAATGGGAGGGCTACGAGCAGTACTTC.

This chain uses TRBV16 with TRBJ2-7; 7 nucleotides align to TRBD1. The V segment lost 1 base and the J segment 4 bases; nucleotides outside the gene matches: 7. The CDR3 contains 15 residues. The germline V gene encodes CDR1 KGHSY and CDR2 FQNENV. Here the CDR3 reads CASSQLGQGVYEQYF. CDR3 sequence (DNA): TGTGCCAGCAGCCAATTGGGGCAGGGGGTATACGAGCAGTACTTC.

This clone appeared a single time. The gene calls are TRBV5-1 and TRBJ2-7; 8 nucleotides line up with TRBD2. J was trimmed by 4 bases and V by 1 base; bases with no gene match: 10. CDR3 size: 16 residues. Germline V gene lookup returns CDR1 SGHRS and CDR2 YFSETQ. DNA for the CDR3: TGCGCCAGCAGCTTGTCCCCGGGACTAGGAGGGTACGAGCAGTACTTC. Translated: CASSLSPGLGGYEQYF.

The chain combines TRBV27 with TRBJ2-2, with unresolved D. Germline values: CDR1 MNHEY, CDR2 SMNVEV (reference sequence). This CDR3 has 12 amino acids. Trimming removed 3 bases at V and 8 bases at J, with 7 bases between. The CDR3 reads CASSFGQGELFF. DNA of the CDR3: TGTGCCAGCAGTTTCGGTCAGGGGGAGCTGTTTTTT.

The chain couples TRBV9 to TRBJ2-1; TRBD2 matches 11 bases. Germline assignment: CDR1 SGDLS and CDR2 YYNGEE. CDR3 length equals 16 residues. The V gene end was trimmed by 4 bases and the J gene end by 5 bases; junction bases not matched to a gene: 8. The CDR3 DNA follows: TGTGCCAGCAGCCCCAGACTAGCGGGAACCGACAATGAGCAGTTCTTC. The encoded protein is CASSPRLAGTDNEQFF.

The gene calls are TRBV6-5 and TRBJ1-3; no reliable D call. V lost 6 bases to trimming and J lost 0 bases, with 3 bases between them. Germline V gives CDR1 MNHEY, CDR2 SVGAGI. CDR3 length equals 12 residues. The CDR3 bases are TGTGCCAGCAGCGGCTCTGGAAACACCATATATTTT. This gives the protein CASSGSGNTIYF.

This rearrangement joins TRBV7-9 to TRBJ2-1, with 10 bases that match TRBD2. The V gene end was trimmed by 2 bases and the J gene end by 3 bases; junction bases not matched to a gene: 1. The CDR3 spans 15 residues. Germline CDR1 SEHNR, CDR2 FQNEAQ (reference sequence). This chain's CDR3 is CASSLLAGDYNEQFF. CDR3 bases: TGTGCCAGCAGCTTACTAGCGGGAGACTACAATGAGCAGTTCTTC. Complete variable domain (other parts from reference TRBV7-9 and TRBJ2-1): DTGVSQNPRHKITKRGQNVTFRCDPISEHNRLYWYRQTLGQGPEFLTYFQNEAQLEKSRLLSDRFSAERPKGSFSTLEIQRTEQGDSAMYLCASSLLAGDYNEQFFGPGTRLTVL.

The chain links TRBV7-9 to TRBJ2-1; 13 bases match TRBD2. The germline V gene has CDR1 SEHNR and CDR2 FQNEAQ (reference sequence). This CDR3 contains 17 residues. The J segment lost 2 bases and the V segment lost 5 bases, leaving 6 bases of the junction unmatched. DNA for the CDR3: TGTGCCAGCAGCCCCTTAGGGACTAGCGGGACCTACAATGAGCAGTTCTTC. This encodes CASSPLGTSGTYNEQFF. Filled out from reference TRBV7-9 and TRBJ2-1, the complete variable domain reads DTGVSQNPRHKITKRGQNVTFRCDPISEHNRLYWYRQTLGQGPEFLTYFQNEAQLEKSRLLSDRFSAERPKGSFSTLEIQRTEQGDSAMYLCASSPLGTSGTYNEQFFGPGTRLTVL.

This clone was seen a single time. The chain is built from TRBV28 and TRBJ1-5; 7 bases fit TRBD1. This CDR3 region has 14 residues. V trimming: 2 bases; J trimming: 3 bases; junction bases outside the gene matches: 1. The germline V gene encodes CDR1 MDHEN and CDR2 SYDVKM. CDR3 nucleotide sequence: TGTGCCAGCAGTTTAAGGGGGCCCAATCAGCCCCAGCATTTT. Translating it yields CASSLRGPNQPQHF.

A word on this clone: Other DNA sequences in this sample translate to the same CDR3. The chain couples TRBV28 to TRBJ2-3, with TRBD2 matching over 9 bases. There are 15 residues in the CDR3. CDR1 is MDHEN, CDR2 SYDVKM, per germline. With V trimmed by 1 base and J by 5 bases, 4 bases remained unmatched. CDR3 nucleotide sequence: TGTGCCAGCAGTTTATTAGCGGGAGTGGTAGATACGCAGTATTTT. Its protein is CASSLLAGVVDTQYF.

The chain couples TRBV4-1 to TRBJ2-2; 8 bases are shared with TRBD1. Germline V gives CDR1 MGHRA, CDR2 YSYEKL. Unmatched junction bases numbered 2, after V lost 3 bases and J lost 5 bases. This CDR3 comprises 14 residues. In nucleotides, the CDR3 is TGCGCCAGCAGCCAGTACAGGGGGACCGGGGAGCTGTTTTTT. Amino acid sequence: CASSQYRGTGELFF.

This chain joins TRBV10-2 and TRBJ1-4; no reliable D call. The V and J ends lost 0 bases and 11 bases respectively, with 7 bases between them. The CDR3 is 12 residues long. Germline values: CDR1 WSHSY, CDR2 SAAADI. The CDR3 sequence is CASSESELKLFF. CDR3 sequence (DNA): TGCGCCAGCAGTGAGTCGGAGTTGAAACTGTTTTTT.

The rearrangement uses TRBV2 and TRBJ2-7; tentatively, D is TRBD1 (5 bases). V lost 0 bases, J lost 5 bases, and 14 bases lay in between. Looked up from germline, CDR1 is SNHLY and CDR2 is FYNNEI. The CDR3 is 15 residues long. CDR3 sequence: CASSEAVAGLNEQYF. CDR3 bases: TGTGCCAGCAGTGAAGCGGTTGCAGGGTTAAACGAGCAGTACTTC. The full variable domain, in which reference TRBV2 and TRBJ2-7 provide the parts outside the CDR3, is EPEVTQTPSHQVTQMGQEVILRCVPISNHLYFYWYRQILGQKVEFLVSFYNNEISEKSEIFDDQFSVERPDGSNFTLKIRSTKLEDSAMYFCASSEAVAGLNEQYFGPGTRLTVT.

The chain uses TRBV19 and TRBJ2-5; D may correspond to TRBD1 or TRBD2 (5 bases each). There are 13 residues in the CDR3. The germline V gene has CDR1 LNHDA and CDR2 SQIVND (reference sequence). V lost 8 bases to trimming and J lost 5 bases, with 15 bases between them. The DNA for the CDR3 is TGTGCCAGTGGGACGGCCAATTTTGAGACCCAGTACTTC. It translates to CASGTANFETQYF.

CDR3 residues: CASSSFAGNTDTQYF. CDR3 nucleotides: TGTGCCAGCAGCTCCTTCGCGGGGAACACAGATACGCAGTATTTT. The chain joins TRBV5-6 to TRBJ2-3; a weak D match, TRBD2 (6 bases). Germline V gene sequence: CDR1 SGHDT, CDR2 YYEEEE. The CDR3 extends over 15 amino acids. Between the trimmed V and J ends, which lost 3 bases and 2 bases, there was a span of 13 bases.

The chain uses TRBV6-1 and TRBJ1-4, with 11 bases lining up with TRBD1. The V gene's germline CDR1 is MNHNS and CDR2 SASEGT. The CDR3 spans 15 residues. J was trimmed by 7 bases and V by 4 bases; bases with no gene match: 5. For the CDR3, the DNA is TGTGCCAGCAGTGGGACAGGGGGCGCGGTTGAAAAACTGTTTTTT. Protein: CASSGTGGAVEKLFF.

V usage is TRBV28 and J usage is TRBJ1-5; D is undetermined. This CDR3 has 14 residues. Germline CDR1 MDHEN, CDR2 SYDVKM. V lost 4 bases to trimming and J lost 0 bases, with 7 bases between them. The CDR3 DNA reads as TGTGCCAGCAGTTACCGGAGTAGCAATCAGCCCCAGCATTTT. Translated, it gives CASSYRSSNQPQHF.

The gene calls are TRBV4-1 and TRBJ2-2; 8 bases are shared with TRBD1. V dropped 3 bases and J dropped 7; count of bases not matched to a gene: 7. Germline CDR1 and CDR2: MGHRA and YSYEKL. This CDR3 is built from 15 residues. This chain's CDR3 is CASSQPGGRFGELFF. CDR3 sequence (DNA): TGCGCCAGCAGCCAGCCAGGGGGCCGATTCGGGGAGCTGTTTTTT.

This clone came up once. The V and J genes are TRBV4-1 and TRBJ2-2; TRBD1 aligns across 11 bases. With V trimmed by 1 base and J by 6 bases, 7 bases remained unmatched. The germline V gene encodes CDR1 MGHRA and CDR2 YSYEKL. The CDR3 loop spans 17 amino acids. The CDR3, as DNA: TGCGCCAGCAGCCAAGGGGACAGGGGGATGACACCCGGGGAGCTGTTTTTT. Translating it yields CASSQGDRGMTPGELFF.

The chain uses TRBV6-5 and TRBJ2-7; TRBD1 matches at 8 bases. Germline CDR1 reads MNHEY; CDR2 reads SVGAGI. V was clipped by 7 bases and J by 2 bases; unmatched bases: 4. The CDR3 extends over 13 amino acids. The CDR3 DNA follows: TGTGCCAGCAAGGACAGGGTCACCTACGAGCAGTACTTC. The encoded protein is CASKDRVTYEQYF.

The V and J genes are TRBV13 and TRBJ1-1; D gene ambiguous. This CDR3 is built from 14 residues. Trimming removed 0 bases at V and 5 bases at J, with 10 bases between. Germline-derived CDR1 and CDR2 are PRHDT and FYEKMQ (reference sequence). CDR3: CASSLGRARTEAFF. CDR3 DNA sequence: TGTGCCAGCAGCTTAGGCCGGGCGAGGACTGAAGCTTTCTTT.

V gene TRBV28 combines with J gene TRBJ2-1; 12 bases align to TRBD2. Germline loops: CDR1 MDHEN, CDR2 SYDVKM. The CDR3 loop spans 19 amino acids. Trimming removed 2 bases from V and 10 bases from J; junction bases left unmatched: 18. The CDR3 region is CASSLPASGRAKVLYEQFF. The CDR3 region has the DNA TGTGCCAGCAGTTTACCGGCTAGCGGGAGGGCCAAGGTCTTATACGAGCAGTTCTTC.

The chain links TRBV7-3 to TRBJ1-1, with D perhaps TRBD1 (5 bases). CDR3 length: 17 residues. V was pared by 5 bases and J by 5 bases, with 24 bases between. Looked up from germline, CDR1 is SGHTA and CDR2 is FQGTGA. The CDR3 nucleotides read TGTGCCAGCAGCCCGAATGACAGACGAGTAACCAAAACTGAAGCTTTCTTT. Translation: CASSPNDRRVTKTEAFF.

CDR3 sequence: CSAEGQGAGEQYF. The CDR3 coding sequence is TGCAGCGCCGAGGGACAGGGGGCTGGCGAGCAGTACTTC. The rearrangement joins TRBV29-1 to TRBJ2-7, with 12 bases matching TRBD1. From germline, CDR1 is SQVTM and CDR2 ANQGSEA. The CDR3 sequence is 13 residues long. The V and J ends lost 7 bases and 6 bases, in that order; junction bases with no gene match: 7.

The chain employs TRBV7-6 and TRBJ2-1; the match to TRBD2 covers 16 bases. The J segment lost 8 bases and the V segment lost 5 bases, leaving 9 bases of the junction unmatched. This CDR3 comprises 17 residues. The V gene's germline CDR1 is SGHVS and CDR2 FNYEAQ. The DNA of the CDR3 is TGTGCCAGCAGCCCGCCGGGACTAGCGGGAGGGAGGCATGAGCAGTTCTTC. Translated: CASSPPGLAGGRHEQFF. Full variable domain (missing parts from reference TRBV7-6 and TRBJ2-1): GAGVSQSPRYKVTKRGQDVALRCDPISGHVSLYWYRQALGQGPEFLTYFNYEAQQDKSGLPNDRFSAERPEGSISTLTIQRTEQRDSAMYRCASSPPGLAGGRHEQFFGPGTRLTVL.

The chain employs TRBV11-2 and TRBJ2-7; perhaps TRBD2 as D (6 bases). Trimming removed 4 bases at V and 3 bases at J, with 10 bases between. Germline CDR1 and CDR2: SGHAT and FQNNGV. This CDR3 spans 13 amino acids. CDR3 coding DNA: TGTGCCAGCAGCTCCGCCGGGGGCTACGAGCAGTACTTC. It yields the protein CASSSAGGYEQYF.

The genes are TRBV29-1 and TRBJ1-4; no clear D. V was trimmed by 4 bases and J by 8 bases, leaving 11 bases between them. The CDR3 runs to 12 residues. Germline V gives CDR1 SQVTM, CDR2 ANQGSEA. The CDR3 loop reads CSVVGRGEKLFF. The CDR3 DNA follows: TGCAGCGTTGTTGGGCGTGGGGAAAAACTGTTTTTT.